The 19 T cell receptor beta chains below all came from one sample that was sequenced in a study of T cells after yellow fever vaccination. One entry per CDR3 protein results from TCRdb running MiXCR on the 5' RACE reads. The repertoire holds some 250,000 distinct CDR3 sequences, with about 3.5% as singletons. The specimen was PBMCs, collected 15 days after the yellow fever booster vaccination. The receptors were sampled from a man aged 18 to 29 who received the YFV17D yellow fever vaccine.

This clonotype has a count of ten or more. The J gene is TRBJ1-2, the V gene TRBV5-1; D is possibly TRBD1 (6 bases). CDR3 length: 19 residues. The ends were cut back, 2 bases at V and 4 bases at J, with 27 bases in the middle. Germline lookup yields CDR1 SGHRS and CDR2 YFSETQ. The CDR3 here is CASSFGLFGMGTPPYGYTF. The DNA of the CDR3 is TGCGCCAGCAGCTTCGGCCTCTTTGGAATGGGGACACCACCCTATGGCTACACCTTC.

This clonotype has ten or more counts. This sequence joins TRBV4-3 and TRBJ2-1; tentatively, D is TRBD1 (5 bases). CDR3 length: 14 residues. Germline CDR1 and CDR2: LGHNA and YSLEER. The V end was cut by 9 bases, the J end by 7 bases, with 19 bases between. The CDR3 DNA follows: TGCGCCAGTTCGACGGATTACAAGGGGAATGAGCAGTTCTTC. Residues: CASSTDYKGNEQFF.

This clonotype came up many times. The chain joins TRBV5-8 to TRBJ1-5; D remains unclear. The CDR3 contains 13 residues. Per germline, CDR1 SGHTS and CDR2 YDEGEE. With 4 bases removed from V and 0 bases from J, the gap between germline ends came to 5 bases. The CDR3 reads CASSPDSNQPQHF. CDR3 sequence (DNA): TGTGCCAGCAGCCCCGATAGCAATCAGCCCCAGCATTTT.

This clonotype was seen repeatedly, ten times or more. The V gene is TRBV20-1, the J gene TRBJ1-3; D gene uncertain. The V gene's germline CDR1 is DFQATT and CDR2 SNEGSKA (reference sequence). This CDR3 is 13 amino acids long. The V gene lost 0 bases and the J gene lost 2 bases, with 5 bases spanning the gap. The CDR3 DNA sequence: TGCAGTGCTAGAGAGGGTCCTGGAAACACCATATATTTT. The encoded protein is CSAREGPGNTIYF.

This clonotype was detected many times. V gene TRBV20-1 combines with J gene TRBJ2-1; either TRBD1 or TRBD2 may fit D (5 bases each). Germline V gene lookup returns CDR1 DFQATT and CDR2 SNEGSKA (reference sequence). V lost 3 bases, J lost 10 bases, and 16 bases lay in between. The CDR3 is 13 residues long. CDR3 sequence (DNA): TGCAGTGCTAGTCACCGGGACGGCAGCGAGCAGTTCTTC. It is translated as CSASHRDGSEQFF.

This clonotype was observed at least ten times. The chain carries TRBV12-3 or TRBV12-4 and TRBJ1-2; TRBD1 agrees at 12 bases. The junction had 3 bases not matched to a gene; V was cut back by 2 bases and J by 2 bases. This CDR3 comprises 16 residues. CDR3 bases: TGTGCCAGCAGTTTAAGGGACAGGGGGCAAAACTATGGCTACACCTTC. Its translation: CASSLRDRGQNYGYTF.

This clonotype was seen at least ten times. The chain is built from TRBV7-9 and TRBJ2-2, with TRBD2 matching 7 bases. From germline, CDR1 is SEHNR and CDR2 FQNEAQ (reference sequence). The CDR3 has 14 residues. Trimming took 5 bases from V and 6 from J; bases not matched to a gene: 6. The CDR3 loop is CASSASSGPGELFF. Written as DNA, the CDR3 is TGTGCCAGCAGCGCCTCTAGCGGCCCCGGGGAGCTGTTTTTT.

The chain links TRBV29-1 to TRBJ1-6; TRBD1 might be the D (5 bases). The germline V gene encodes CDR1 SQVTM and CDR2 ANQGSEA. The CDR3 sequence is 13 residues long. Trimming stripped 7 bases from V and 7 bases from J, with 14 bases between. This CDR3 is CSAAAGLNSPLHF. For the CDR3, the DNA is TGCAGCGCGGCGGCAGGGTTAAATTCACCCCTCCACTTT.

This clonotype was counted a few times. The genes are TRBV7-2 and TRBJ2-1; TRBD2 matches at 8 bases. V lost 6 bases to trimming and J lost 0 bases; unmatched junction nucleotides: 7. CDR1 and CDR2 (germline): SGHTA, FQGNSA. The CDR3 contains 16 residues. The CDR3: CASRSPGGGSYNEQFF. The CDR3 coding sequence is TGTGCCAGCAGATCCCCGGGGGGGGGCTCCTACAATGAGCAGTTCTTC.

This clonotype has a count of ten or more. The chain combines TRBV7-9 with TRBJ2-7; D is possibly TRBD1 or TRBD2 (5 bases each). Per the germline V gene, CDR1 is SEHNR and CDR2 is FQNEAQ (reference sequence). V lost 2 bases and J 0 bases, leaving 8 bases between the germline ends. The CDR3 spans 14 residues. CDR3 amino acids: CASSLPGSSYEQYF. CDR3 coding DNA: TGTGCCAGCAGCTTACCAGGGAGCTCCTACGAGCAGTACTTC.

This clonotype was observed many times. V gene TRBV12-3 or TRBV12-4 combines with J gene TRBJ2-5; D not certain. The V end was cut by 6 bases, the J end by 0 bases, with 11 bases between. The CDR3 length is 14 residues. DNA of the CDR3: TGTGCCAGCAGCCCAACCCTGTACCAAGAGACCCAGTACTTC. Protein sequence: CASSPTLYQETQYF.

This clonotype was seen ten or more times. The chain couples TRBV12-3 or TRBV12-4 to TRBJ1-5; no definite D call. This CDR3 contains 14 residues. V lost 3 bases and J lost 4, with 10 bases in between. DNA for the CDR3: TGTGCCAGCAGTTTTAATCGGGGAAATCAGCCCCAGCATTTT. Translation: CASSFNRGNQPQHF.

This clonotype was counted many times. V and J are TRBV11-2 and TRBJ2-2; D remains unclear. The germline V and J ends were trimmed by 1 base and 6 bases, with 6 bases remaining between them. The CDR3 is 13 amino acids. Per the germline V gene, CDR1 is SGHAT and CDR2 is FQNNGV. CDR3 nucleotides: TGTGCCAGCAGCTTAGGAGCGTCCGGGGAGCTGTTTTTT. It specifies CASSLGASGELFF.

This clonotype came up many times. This chain connects TRBV9 to TRBJ2-3, with 8 nucleotides matching TRBD2. Unmatched junction bases numbered 5, after V lost 0 bases and J lost 5 bases. The germline gives CDR1 SGDLS, CDR2 YYNGEE. The length of the CDR3 is 15 residues. Here the CDR3 DNA reads TGTGCCAGCAGCGTAGACGGGGGGGTGCTAGATACGCAGTATTTT. Its translation: CASSVDGGVLDTQYF. Drawing the rest from reference TRBV9 and TRBJ2-3, the complete variable domain is DSGVTQTPKHLITATGQRVTLRCSPRSGDLSVYWYQQSLDQGLQFLIQYYNGEERAKGNILERFSAQQFPDLHSELNLSSLELGDSALYFCASSVDGGVLDTQYFGPGTRLTVL.

This clonotype was observed many times. This chain links TRBV4-1 with TRBJ1-2, with D perhaps TRBD1 (5 bases). The CDR3 runs to 15 residues. Trimming removed 3 bases at V and 2 bases at J, with 13 bases between. CDR1 is MGHRA, CDR2 YSYEKL, per germline. The CDR3 DNA is TGCGCCAGCAGCCAGACGACAGAATCAAACTATGGCTACACCTTC. Translating gives CASSQTTESNYGYTF.

This clonotype has a count of ten or more. This chain links TRBV15 with TRBJ1-5, with D maybe TRBD1 (6 bases). Trimming removed 0 bases from V and 8 bases from J, with 11 bases in between. From germline, CDR1 is LNHNV and CDR2 YYDKDF (reference sequence). This CDR3 has 14 amino acids. CDR3 residues: CATSRDRGWEPQHF. CDR3 sequence (DNA): TGTGCCACCAGCAGAGACAGGGGTTGGGAGCCCCAGCATTTT.

In this sample, this clonotype turned up many times. This chain links TRBV5-1 with TRBJ1-1; D uncertain. This CDR3 spans 12 amino acids. Germline loops: CDR1 SGHRS, CDR2 YFSETQ. V was shortened by 3 bases and J by 3 bases, with 6 bases between the two germline ends. CDR3 amino acids: CASSSGYTEAFF. The CDR3 DNA reads as TGCGCCAGCAGCTCAGGATACACTGAAGCTTTCTTT.

V and J are TRBV19 and TRBJ1-2, with D perhaps matching TRBD1 (5 bases). Trimming took 3 bases from V and 3 from J, leaving 11 bases between them. Germline CDR1 is LNHDA and CDR2 is SQIVND (reference sequence). The CDR3 has 14 amino acids. The CDR3 nucleotides read TGTGCCAGTAGTATCAGCAGGGAAGACTATGGCTACACCTTC. Translating it yields CASSISREDYGYTF. Full variable domain (missing parts from reference TRBV19 and TRBJ1-2): DGGITQSPKYLFRKEGQNVTLSCEQNLNHDAMYWYRQDPGQGLRLIYYSQIVNDFQKGDIAEGYSVSREKKESFPLTVTSAQKNPTAFYLCASSISREDYGYTFGSGTRLTVV.

V is TRBV7-6 and J is TRBJ2-7; D tentatively reads TRBD1 or TRBD2 (6 bases each). This CDR3 comprises 15 residues. Germline CDR1 is SGHVS and CDR2 is FNYEAQ. V lost 0 bases and J 7 bases, leaving 16 bases between the germline ends. In DNA form, the CDR3 reads TGTGCCAGCAGCTTAGCGGGTCAGGGGACTTGGGAGCAGTACTTC. Amino acids: CASSLAGQGTWEQYF.